This is a list of T cell receptor beta chains from one sample in a study of chemoradiotherapy in HPV16-positive cancers. Clones were read by immunoSEQ multiplex PCR, and TCRdb kept only the in-frame ones, dropping some. The sample includes 25,000 to 30,000 clones, about 92% seen only once; the top ten take roughly 20%. The sample consisted of blood, taken from a patient who underwent chemoradiotherapy. All receptors derive from a human donor with HPV-associated anogenital cancer. Both conserved end residues are part of each CDR3. The D gene is left open where the match is weak. For some rows the clone size is stated as once, few or many, or as a class when expanded; others skip it.

CDR3 | DNA | V | size | J | D
CASSPPAGAETQYF | TGTGCCAGCTCACCACCAGCCGGAGCGGAGACCCAGTACTTC | TRBV18 | NA | TRBJ2-5 | NA
CASSRITGHEGSYTF | TGTGCCAGCAGCCGCATTACGGGACATGAGGGTAGCTACACCTTC | TRBV6-1 | few | TRBJ1-2 | NA
CASSVGGSGANVLTF | TGTGCCAGCAGCGTAGGAGGTTCTGGGGCCAACGTCCTGACTTTC | TRBV9 | NA | TRBJ2-6 | NA
CASSLSWGQGVTDTQYF | TGTGCCAGCAGCCTAAGCTGGGGACAGGGGGTCACAGATACGCAGTATTTT | TRBV2 | NA | TRBJ2-3 | TRBD1
CASSLLLGYNEQFF | TGCGCCAGCAGCTTGTTATTAGGGTACAATGAGCAGTTCTTC | TRBV5-1 | NA | TRBJ2-1 | NA
CASSPSGPPNTYEQYF | TGTGCCAGCAGTCCCTCAGGGCCTCCCAACACCTACGAGCAGTACTTC | TRBV27 | NA | TRBJ2-7 | NA
CASSLGTGGAYEQYF | TGTGCCAGCAGCTTAGGGACAGGGGGCGCCTACGAGCAGTACTTC | TRBV7-9 | NA | TRBJ2-7 | TRBD1
CASSLGSGLDPDTQYF | TGTGCCAGCAGTTTAGGAAGCGGACTAGACCCAGATACGCAGTATTTT | TRBV28 | NA | TRBJ2-3 | TRBD2
CASSESGETQYF | TGCGCCAGCAGTGAGTCAGGAGAGACCCAGTACTTC | TRBV10-1 | once | TRBJ2-5 | NA
CASSLDVGWGLNTEAFF | TGTGCCAGCAGCTTGGATGTAGGTTGGGGCTTGAACACTGAAGCTTTCTTT | TRBV5-5 | NA | TRBJ1-1 | NA
CASRRGPYEQYF | TGTGCCAGCCGTCGGGGCCCCTACGAGCAGTACTTC | TRBV28 | few | TRBJ2-7 | NA
CASSLPGGTEAFF | TGTGCCAGCAGTTTACCAGGGGGCACTGAAGCTTTCTTT | TRBV28 | NA | TRBJ1-1 | TRBD1
CAIREGAGDTQYF | TGTGCCATCAGAGAGGGGGCAGGAGATACGCAGTATTTT | TRBV10-3 | NA | TRBJ2-3 | TRBD1
CASSSTGRINQPQHF | TGTGCCAGCAGCTCCACAGGACGGATAAATCAGCCCCAGCATTTT | TRBV11-2 | NA | TRBJ1-5 | NA
CASSGSRSTRSYEQYF | TGTGCCAGCAGTGGGTCTCGGAGCACGAGGAGTTACGAGCAGTACTTC | TRBV6-1 | NA | TRBJ2-7 | NA
CASSDRTGVSYEQYF | TGTGCCAGCAGTGACCGGACAGGGGTCTCCTACGAGCAGTACTTC | TRBV6-1 | NA | TRBJ2-7 | TRBD1
CASSIAGVNEQYF | TGTGCCAGTAGTATAGCCGGAGTAAACGAGCAGTACTTC | TRBV19 | once | TRBJ2-7 | NA
CASSLLGTSSYEQYF | TGCGCCAGCAGCTTGTTAGGGACTAGCTCCTACGAGCAGTACTTC | TRBV5-1 | NA | TRBJ2-7 | TRBD2
CASSPPGQGRTDTQYF | TGTGCCAGCAGTCCCCCGGGACAGGGTCGCACAGATACGCAGTATTTT | TRBV2 | NA | TRBJ2-3 | TRBD1
CASSLGRGQFF | TGCGCCAGCAGCTTGGGCCGCGGGCAGTTCTTC | TRBV5-1 | NA | TRBJ2-1 | NA
CASSSRQEVSEQYF | TGTGCCAGCAGCTCGCGACAGGAGGTTTCCGAGCAGTACTTC | TRBV7-8 | NA | TRBJ2-7 | NA
CASSPRLAGVKQFF | TGTGCCAGCAGCCCCCGACTAGCGGGTGTGAAGCAGTTCTTC | TRBV14 | NA | TRBJ2-1 | TRBD2
CASSSGLAGATSYEQYF | TGCGCCAGCAGCTCGGGACTAGCGGGAGCTACCTCCTACGAGCAGTACTTC | TRBV5-1 | NA | TRBJ2-7 | TRBD2
CASSQNSGGIQETQYF | TGTGCCAGCAGCCAAAATAGCGGGGGGATCCAAGAGACCCAGTACTTC | TRBV11-1 | NA | TRBJ2-5 | TRBD2
CASGPSYEQYF | TGTGCCAGCGGGCCTTCCTACGAGCAGTACTTC | TRBV2 | once | TRBJ2-7 | NA
CASSLRPSIGYEQYF | TGTGCCAGCAGCCTGAGGCCGAGTATTGGCTACGAGCAGTACTTC | TRBV5-4 | NA | TRBJ2-7 | NA
CASSARDYPIDTQYF | TGTGCCAGCAGTGCCCGGGACTACCCGATAGATACGCAGTATTTT | TRBV27 | NA | TRBJ2-3 | TRBD2
CASSFGQGAGGYTF | TGTGCCAGCAGCTTCGGACAGGGGGCAGGCGGCTACACCTTC | TRBV7-3 | NA | TRBJ1-2 | TRBD1
CATSRDGLAFQETQYF | TGTGCCACCAGCAGAGATGGCCTAGCGTTCCAAGAGACCCAGTACTTC | TRBV15 | NA | TRBJ2-5 | NA
CASSLFQGASYEQYF | TGTGCCAGCAGTCTTTTCCAGGGGGCCTCCTACGAGCAGTACTTC | TRBV27 | once | TRBJ2-7 | TRBD1
CASSLGQGGYGYTF | TGCGCCAGCAGCTTGGGACAGGGGGGCTATGGCTACACCTTC | TRBV5-1 | NA | TRBJ1-2 | TRBD1
CASSQARVGELFF | TGTGCCAGCAGCCAAGCTCGGGTCGGGGAGCTGTTTTTT | TRBV14 | NA | TRBJ2-2 | NA
CASSPAGITEAFF | TGTGCCAGCAGCCCAGCGGGGATTACTGAAGCTTTCTTT | TRBV7-6 | NA | TRBJ1-1 | NA
CASSLVFPNEQFF | TGTGCCAGCAGCTTGGTGTTTCCCAATGAGCAGTTCTTC | TRBV5-4 | NA | TRBJ2-1 | NA
CASSQGELAGVTNEQFF | TGCGCCAGCAGCCAAGGGGAGCTAGCGGGAGTCACCAATGAGCAGTTCTTC | TRBV4-1 | NA | TRBJ2-1 | TRBD2
CAISDSGSNYGYTF | TGTGCCATCAGCGACAGTGGGTCAAACTATGGCTACACCTTC | TRBV10-3 | once | TRBJ1-2 | NA
CATSSDPSTDTQYF | TGTGCCACCTCTAGCGACCCTAGCACAGATACGCAGTATTTT | TRBV30 | NA | TRBJ2-3 | NA
CASKRDRERKAFF | TGTGCCAGCAAACGGGACAGGGAAAGAAAAGCTTTCTTT | TRBV6-6 | NA | TRBJ1-1 | TRBD1
CASRRGTFNEKLFF | TGTGCCAGCCGTCGGGGGACCTTTAATGAAAAACTGTTTTTT | TRBV27 | NA | TRBJ1-4 | NA
CASMGRYTEAFF | TGTGCCAGCATGGGGCGGTACACTGAAGCTTTCTTT | TRBV11-2 | once | TRBJ1-1 | NA
CASSQATLRGLNEQFF | TGCGCCAGCAGCCAAGCCACTCTGAGGGGGTTGAATGAGCAGTTCTTC | TRBV4-1 | NA | TRBJ2-1 | NA
CAWSRGTGANEQFF | TGTGCCTGGAGCAGGGGGACAGGGGCCAATGAGCAGTTCTTC | TRBV30 | NA | TRBJ2-1 | TRBD1
CASSLDWAYARGTMQYF | TGTGCCAGCAGCTTGGATTGGGCGTACGCTCGAGGGACGATGCAGTACTTC | TRBV5-6 | NA | TRBJ2-7 | NA
CASSSRRGQGNTEAFF | TGTGCCAGCTCCTCTCGCCGGGGACAGGGAAACACTGAAGCTTTCTTT | TRBV27 | NA | TRBJ1-1 | TRBD1
CASSVQGAANYGYTF | TGTGCCAGCAGTGTTCAGGGGGCCGCTAACTATGGCTACACCTTC | TRBV2 | NA | TRBJ1-2 | TRBD1